This passage covers 32 T cell receptor beta chains from one sample sequenced in a study of identical twins. One entry per CDR3 protein, called by TCRdb with MiXCR from the 5' RACE reads. The data show around 510,000 distinct CDR3 sequences, roughly an eighth seen once. The data were also submitted as part of a second study, on yellow fever vaccine responses in identical twins.

Input material: CD4+ T cells sorted from blood. These receptors were taken from a woman aged 18-35 years in good health.

This clonotype was found a few times. The gene calls are TRBV6-1 and TRBJ2-3; D call uncertain. The CDR3 extends over 15 amino acids. Trimming pared 7 bases from V and 0 bases from J, leaving 14 bases between. CDR1 is MNHNS and CDR2 is SASEGT in the germline V gene. The CDR3 reads CASTLHGSSTDTQYF. The CDR3 nucleotides are TGTGCCAGCACCCTACACGGCAGTAGCACAGATACGCAGTATTTT.

The chain is built from TRBV20-1 and TRBJ2-5; 11 bases agree with TRBD2. Germline trimming cut 0 bases from V and 5 bases from J; bases unmatched to any gene: 5. This CDR3 spans 15 amino acids. The V gene's germline CDR1 is DFQATT and CDR2 SNEGSKA (reference sequence). The CDR3 sequence: CSARDYSGRGETQYF. CDR3 nucleotide sequence: TGCAGTGCTAGAGACTATAGCGGGAGGGGGGAGACCCAGTACTTC.

This chain links TRBV6-2 or TRBV6-3 with TRBJ1-1; D not certain. Germline V gene sequence: CDR1 MNHEY, CDR2 SVGEGT. The CDR3 spans 12 residues. V was clipped by 6 bases and J by 1 base, with 6 bases between them. The CDR3 loop is CASRSRNTEAFF. The CDR3 coding sequence is TGTGCCAGCAGATCACGGAACACTGAAGCTTTCTTT.

This chain joins TRBV5-1 and TRBJ1-4; possibly TRBD1 for D (5 bases). The CDR3 is 15 amino acids. V was cut by 4 bases and J by 8 bases, with 18 bases left in between. Looked up from germline, CDR1 is SGHRS and CDR2 is YFSETQ. Here the CDR3 DNA reads TGCGCCAGCAGCCGGGGCGGGGAGTTAGTGGAAAAACTGTTTTTT. The encoded protein is CASSRGGELVEKLFF. The entire variable domain, with the rest obtained from reference TRBV5-1 and TRBJ1-4, is as follows: KAGVTQTPRYLIKTRGQQVTLSCSPISGHRSVSWYQQTPGQGLQFLFEYFSETQRNKGNFPGRFSGRQFSNSRSEMNVSTLELGDSALYLCASSRGGELVEKLFFGSGTQLSVL.

Points on this clonotype: Germline and junction disagree at one end, which may indicate a read error. This chain uses TRBV7-7 with TRBJ2-5; 10 bases are a match to TRBD1. Germline-derived CDR1 and CDR2 are SSHAT and FNYEAQ (reference sequence). This CDR3 has 15 amino acids. CDR3 nucleotide sequence: TGTGCTAGCAGCCGGGACAGGGGCCGATCAGAGACCCAGTACTTC. Its protein is CASSRDRGRSETQYF.

This clonotype was recorded a few times. V gene TRBV2 combines with J gene TRBJ2-2; D possibly matches TRBD1 or TRBD2 (5 bases each). The CDR3 sequence is 14 residues long. Germline lookup yields CDR1 SNHLY and CDR2 FYNNEI. The germline V and J ends were trimmed by 4 bases and 4 bases, with 10 bases remaining between them. Here the CDR3 DNA reads TGTGCCAGCAGTGCGGGGCCAGCCACCGGGGAGCTGTTTTTT. It yields the protein CASSAGPATGELFF.

The sample holds a few counts of this clonotype. The genes are TRBV6-1 and TRBJ1-3; 9 bases match TRBD1. The V gene's germline CDR1 is MNHNS and CDR2 SASEGT. CDR3 length: 15 residues. V was clipped by 6 bases and J by 0 bases; unmatched bases: 3. The CDR3 spells CASRLTGGSGNTIYF. The CDR3 DNA follows: TGTGCCAGCAGATTGACAGGGGGCTCTGGAAACACCATATATTTT.

The chain employs TRBV7-6 and TRBJ2-4; no clear D gene. V lost 5 bases to trimming and J lost 7 bases, with 9 bases between them. This CDR3 is 12 amino acids long. CDR1 is SGHVS and CDR2 is FNYEAQ in the germline V gene. CDR3 region: CASSLLDNIQYF. In DNA form, the CDR3 reads TGTGCCAGCAGCCTCCTTGATAACATTCAGTACTTC.

In this sample, this clonotype turned up many times. CDR3: CAIREPGQGNTEAFF. The CDR3 DNA follows: TGTGCCATCAGGGAACCGGGACAGGGGAACACTGAAGCTTTCTTT. The V and J genes are TRBV10-3 and TRBJ1-1; 9 nucleotides match TRBD1. Germline CDR1 reads ENHRY; CDR2 reads SYGVKD. After removal of 6 bases from V and 1 base from J, the junction contained 6 bases not matched to a gene. This CDR3 is 15 amino acids long.

This clonotype was counted at least ten times. The chain links TRBV10-3 to TRBJ2-5; D perhaps matches TRBD1 (5 bases). Germline CDR1 reads ENHRY; CDR2 reads SYGVKD. This CDR3 has 13 amino acids. V shed 5 bases and J shed 2 bases, with 9 bases lying between them. CDR3 amino acids: CAISKAGQETQYF. The CDR3 DNA reads TGTGCCATCAGTAAGGCAGGGCAAGAGACCCAGTACTTC.

The chain has TRBV18 and TRBJ2-4, with 9 bases fitting TRBD2. The V segment lost 1 base and the J segment 1 base; nucleotides outside the gene matches: 2. CDR3 length: 16 residues. Germline V gives CDR1 KGHSH, CDR2 LQKENI. CDR3 sequence: CASSPRSGRAKNIQYF. Written as DNA, the CDR3 is TGTGCCAGCTCACCACGGAGCGGGAGGGCCAAAAACATTCAGTACTTC.

This clonotype came up many times. The V call is TRBV5-1, the J call TRBJ2-3, with a weak D call TRBD2 (5 bases). The CDR3 totals 14 residues. The germline V gene has CDR1 SGHRS and CDR2 YFSETQ. V was cut by 0 bases and J by 5 bases, with 10 bases left in between. The CDR3 is CASSLVLARDTQYF. CDR3 sequence (DNA): TGCGCCAGCAGCTTGGTCCTAGCAAGAGATACGCAGTATTTT.

This clonotype was recorded only once. The genes are TRBV19 and TRBJ2-2; no firm D call. The V gene lost 7 bases and the J gene lost 7 bases, with 10 bases spanning the gap. Germline V gene lookup returns CDR1 LNHDA and CDR2 SQIVND (reference sequence). This CDR3 is 12 amino acids long. CDR3 DNA sequence: TGTGCCAGTAAATTTAGGAACGGGGAGCTGTTTTTT. It encodes CASKFRNGELFF.

This clonotype came up a few times. This chain connects TRBV5-1 to TRBJ2-1; 7 bases align to TRBD2. The CDR3 sequence is 15 residues long. J gave up 3 bases and V 7 bases, and 10 bases lay outside the gene matches. Germline assignment: CDR1 SGHRS and CDR2 YFSETQ. The CDR3 region has the DNA TGCGCCAGCGGAGTTGGGCTAGCGGACTACAATGAGCAGTTCTTC. Protein: CASGVGLADYNEQFF.

This chain uses TRBV5-1 with TRBJ1-5; unclear D gene. The CDR3 loop spans 14 amino acids. The V gene's germline CDR1 is SGHRS and CDR2 YFSETQ. The V gene lost 0 bases and the J gene lost 4 bases, with 8 bases spanning the gap. The CDR3 DNA follows: TGCGCCAGCAGCTTGGAGTCTGGGAATCAGCCCCAGCATTTT. Its translation: CASSLESGNQPQHF.

This clonotype was seen a few times. V gene TRBV2 combines with J gene TRBJ1-2; D remains unclear. Trimming left V 4 bases short and J 1 base short, with 7 bases between. The CDR3 extends over 13 amino acids. The germline CDR1 and CDR2 sequences are SNHLY and FYNNEI. The CDR3 sequence is CASSVELNYGYTF. CDR3 bases: TGTGCCAGCAGTGTTGAGCTTAACTATGGCTACACCTTC.

This clonotype has just a few counts. The gene calls are TRBV5-1 and TRBJ1-1; D is possibly TRBD1 (5 bases). Trimming shortened V by 0 bases and J by 8 bases, and 17 bases separated the two germline ends. Germline lookup yields CDR1 SGHRS and CDR2 YFSETQ. The CDR3 runs 15 residues. The CDR3 nucleotides are TGCGCCAGCAGCTTGGGAGAATCGACAGCTCACGAAGCTTTCTTT. As protein: CASSLGESTAHEAFF.

This clonotype has just a few counts. V is TRBV7-9 and J is TRBJ2-1; TRBD2 is a possible D gene (6 bases). The germline CDR1 and CDR2 sequences are SEHNR and FQNEAQ (reference sequence). CDR3 size: 15 residues. V shed 4 bases and J shed 4 bases, with 14 bases lying between them. The CDR3 here is CASSSPRGSYNEQFF. The CDR3 bases are TGTGCCAGCAGCTCCCCCCGGGGGAGTTACAATGAGCAGTTCTTC.

This clonotype was counted only a few times. The chain links TRBV20-1 to TRBJ2-5, with TRBD1 identical over 7 bases. The ends lost 5 bases at V and 5 bases at J; junction bases unmatched: 11. CDR3 length: 14 amino acids. Germline V gene lookup returns CDR1 DFQATT and CDR2 SNEGSKA (reference sequence). The CDR3 DNA sequence: TGCAGTGCTCCTACCCTGACAGGGAGCGAGACCCAGTACTTC. Translated, it gives CSAPTLTGSETQYF.

This clonotype came up a few times. The chain employs TRBV2 and TRBJ2-7, with D tentatively TRBD2 (5 bases). CDR1 is SNHLY and CDR2 is FYNNEI in the germline V gene. This CDR3 is 13 amino acids long. V lost 6 bases and J lost 0, with 9 bases in between. CDR3 in amino acids: CASRGVSSYEQYF. The CDR3 DNA follows: TGTGCCAGCAGGGGAGTAAGCTCCTACGAGCAGTACTTC.

This chain joins TRBV19 and TRBJ2-1, with a tentative D call TRBD2 (5 bases). V lost 1 base to trimming and J lost 10 bases, with 11 bases between them. The CDR3 runs to 13 residues. Germline values: CDR1 LNHDA, CDR2 SQIVND (reference sequence). In DNA form, the CDR3 reads TGTGCCAGTAGTATAGTTCGTTCGGGGGAGCAGTTCTTC. Translating it yields CASSIVRSGEQFF.

This clonotype showed up just a few times. The chain couples TRBV3-1 to TRBJ2-1; 9 nucleotides line up with TRBD1. Trimming took 0 bases from V and 7 from J; bases not matched to a gene: 4. This CDR3 is built from 15 residues. Germline V CDR1 and CDR2: LGHDT, YNNKEL (reference sequence). This CDR3 is CASSQETGGGNEQFF. CDR3 in DNA: TGTGCCAGCAGCCAAGAGACAGGGGGGGGGAATGAGCAGTTCTTC.

This clonotype was recorded at least ten times. This rearrangement joins TRBV7-9 to TRBJ2-1; 8 nucleotides match TRBD2. The CDR3 runs to 16 residues. V lost 0 bases to trimming and J lost 8 bases; unmatched junction nucleotides: 9. Germline V gene data show CDR1 as SEHNR and CDR2 as FQNEAQ (reference sequence). In DNA, the CDR3 is TGTGCCAGCAGCTTAGCCGCCGCGGGAGGTGGCGATGAGCAGTTCTTC. Residues: CASSLAAAGGGDEQFF. Looking up the rest from reference TRBV7-9 and TRBJ2-1 gives the full variable domain: DTGVSQNPRHKITKRGQNVTFRCDPISEHNRLYWYRQTLGQGPEFLTYFQNEAQLEKSRLLSDRFSAERPKGSFSTLEIQRTEQGDSAMYLCASSLAAAGGGDEQFFGPGTRLTVL.

The sample holds many counts of this clonotype. This sequence joins TRBV29-1 and TRBJ2-3; D is undetermined. Between the trimmed V and J ends, which lost 7 bases and 0 bases, there was a span of 5 bases. The CDR3 is made up of 11 amino acids. Per the germline V gene, CDR1 is SQVTM and CDR2 is ANQGSEA. In DNA form, the CDR3 reads TGCAGCGCCAGCAGCACAGATACGCAGTATTTT. Encoded protein: CSASSTDTQYF.

This clonotype was seen only a few times. The chain links TRBV2 to TRBJ1-3, with TRBD1 as a possible D gene (5 bases). There are 15 residues in the CDR3. Trimming took 6 bases from V and 2 from J, leaving 14 bases between them. The germline V gene encodes CDR1 SNHLY and CDR2 FYNNEI. The CDR3: CASSTRTPTGNTIYF. CDR3 DNA: TGTGCCAGCAGCACACGGACACCCACTGGAAACACCATATATTTT.

This clonotype was seen more than once but under ten times. The V gene is TRBV5-1, the J gene TRBJ2-7; D may be TRBD2 (5 bases). Trimming shortened V by 4 bases and J by 2 bases, and 19 bases separated the two germline ends. Germline V gene lookup returns CDR1 SGHRS and CDR2 YFSETQ. The CDR3 consists of 16 residues. CDR3 region: CASSPSRGRNPYEQYF. The CDR3 DNA follows: TGCGCCAGCAGCCCGTCACGGGGAAGGAATCCCTACGAGCAGTACTTC. Full variable domain (missing parts from reference TRBV5-1 and TRBJ2-7): KAGVTQTPRYLIKTRGQQVTLSCSPISGHRSVSWYQQTPGQGLQFLFEYFSETQRNKGNFPGRFSGRQFSNSRSEMNVSTLELGDSALYLCASSPSRGRNPYEQYFGPGTRLTVT.

This clonotype was counted only a few times. V and J are TRBV6-2 or TRBV6-3 and TRBJ2-5; the D call may be TRBD1 or TRBD2 (5 bases each). Germline assignment: CDR1 MNHEY and CDR2 SVGEGT. The V gene lost 2 bases and the J gene lost 2 bases, with 21 bases spanning the gap. There are 18 residues in the CDR3. The CDR3 bases are TGTGCCAGCAGTTACGAGGTCATCTTTGGTGGGACGCAAGAGACCCAGTACTTC. Its translation: CASSYEVIFGGTQETQYF.

This clonotype was picked up many times. The chain employs TRBV6-2 or TRBV6-3 and TRBJ2-1, with 11 positions matching TRBD2. The germline gives CDR1 MNHEY, CDR2 SVGEGT. This CDR3 has 15 amino acids. With 4 bases clipped from V and 4 bases from J, the junction kept 3 bases outside the gene matches. CDR3 bases: TGTGCCAGCAGTTTTCTAGCGGGAGGTTACAATGAGCAGTTCTTC. Its protein is CASSFLAGGYNEQFF.

This clonotype came up a few times. The DNA of the CDR3 is TGCAGTGCTAGACCCCCGGGACAGGGTGTTGGAGAGACCCAGTACTTC. This sequence encodes CSARPPGQGVGETQYF. This chain uses TRBV20-1 with TRBJ2-5; 9 bases line up with TRBD1. V lost 2 bases and J lost 4; bases outside the gene matches: 11. Germline V lookup: CDR1 DFQATT, CDR2 SNEGSKA (reference sequence). The CDR3 runs 16 residues.

The sample holds a few counts of this clonotype. The chain employs TRBV5-8 and TRBJ2-1; 9 bases align to TRBD2. Germline loops: CDR1 SGHTS, CDR2 YDEGEE. The V gene end was trimmed by 10 bases and the J gene end by 1 base; junction bases not matched to a gene: 9. This CDR3 is built from 15 residues. The CDR3 nucleotides read TGTGCCGGGGCTAGCGGGGTCCGTTCCTACAATGAGCAGTTCTTC. It yields the protein CAGASGVRSYNEQFF.

This clonotype came up many times. The chain combines TRBV4-3 with TRBJ2-3; D gene unclear. Deletions cut 0 bases from V and 1 base from J, with 5 bases between. CDR3 length: 14 amino acids. CDR1 and CDR2 from the germline V gene are LGHNA and YSLEER. The CDR3 spells CASSQDTGTDTQYF. The CDR3 nucleotides read TGCGCCAGCAGCCAAGATACGGGCACAGATACGCAGTATTTT.

This clonotype was detected a few times. This sequence joins TRBV15 and TRBJ2-2; tentatively, D is TRBD1 (6 bases). V lost 0 bases to trimming and J lost 0 bases, with 11 bases between them. Germline V gene data show CDR1 as LNHNV and CDR2 as YYDKDF (reference sequence). The CDR3 sequence is 17 residues long. The CDR3 region has the DNA TGTGCCACCAGCAGAGACCCTCCAGGGGCGAACACCGGGGAGCTGTTTTTT. Amino acid sequence: CATSRDPPGANTGELFF.